One and the same sample provided the 12 T cell receptor beta chains below, sequenced in a study of blood T cell repertoires in COVID-19. Repertoires were generated with immunoSEQ multiplex PCR, while TCRdb's copy carries only in-frame clones and drops some. Counted here are about 68,000 clones, roughly 89% occurring once; the ten biggest clones make up roughly 7.6%. Specimen: peripheral blood. Source of these receptors: a man between 45 and 60 years old with active COVID-19.

The chain has TRBV4-2 and TRBJ2-6, with 7 bases identical to TRBD1. CDR1 is LGHNA, CDR2 YNFKEQ, per germline. With V trimmed by 1 base and J by 1 base, 4 bases remained unmatched. There are 17 residues in the CDR3. CDR3 loop: CASSQAQTGSGANVLTF. The CDR3 region has the DNA TGTGCCAGCAGCCAAGCCCAGACAGGGTCTGGGGCCAACGTCCTGACTTTC.

This sequence joins TRBV7-8 and TRBJ2-1; unclear D gene. Trimming took off 4 bases at V and 5 bases at J, with 21 bases between the two ends. The CDR3 covers 17 residues. Germline V gene data show CDR1 as SGHVS and CDR2 as FQNEAQ. CDR3 region: CASSSPRVPAPHNEQFF. The CDR3 DNA is TGTGCCAGCAGCTCCCCTCGGGTCCCAGCGCCACACAATGAGCAGTTCTTC.

This chain joins TRBV4-1 and TRBJ2-7, with 8 bases aligning to TRBD1. Trimming took 2 bases from V and 2 from J; bases not matched to a gene: 8. The CDR3 length is 16 residues. CDR1 and CDR2 from the germline V gene are MGHRA and YSYEKL. CDR3 DNA sequence: TGCGCCAGCAGCCAACTTGGACAGGGATCAACCTACGAGCAGTACTTC. Amino acid sequence: CASSQLGQGSTYEQYF.

V usage is TRBV5-6 and J usage is TRBJ1-3; TRBD1 matches at 9 bases. The CDR3 is 19 residues long. The germline V gene has CDR1 SGHDT and CDR2 YYEEEE. With 0 bases clipped from V and 0 bases from J, the junction kept 10 bases outside the gene matches. In nucleotides, the CDR3 is TGTGCCAGCAGCTTGGACTTGGACGACAGGGGGATCTCTGGAAACACCATATATTTT. Protein sequence: CASSLDLDDRGISGNTIYF.

The chain uses TRBV6-1 and TRBJ1-2; D not certain. V lost 1 base and J 5 bases, leaving 20 bases between the germline ends. The CDR3 extends over 17 amino acids. Germline V gives CDR1 MNHNS, CDR2 SASEGT. This CDR3 is CASSEDVGGSVSYGYTF. CDR3 nucleotides: TGTGCCAGCAGTGAAGATGTTGGAGGATCTGTTTCTTATGGCTACACCTTC.

V and J are TRBV10-3 and TRBJ1-1, with a weak D call TRBD1 (6 bases). V lost 4 bases and J 2 bases, leaving 11 bases between the germline ends. Germline lookup yields CDR1 ENHRY and CDR2 SYGVKD. The length of the CDR3 is 14 residues. The CDR3 protein is CAISGRTENTEAFF. The CDR3 nucleotides read TGTGCCATCAGTGGCCGGACAGAAAACACTGAAGCTTTCTTT.

This rearrangement joins TRBV21-1 to TRBJ2-3; TRBD1, the table's D call, was not compared with the DNA. TRBV21-1 represents a pseudogene. This CDR3 comprises 15 residues. CDR3 nucleotide sequence: TGTGCCAGCAGTTACTCCGGGACAGGGGGTAATACGCAGTATTTT. Its protein product is CASSYSGTGGNTQYF.

The chain couples TRBV5-1 to TRBJ2-5; 16 bases map to TRBD2. Trimming cost V 4 bases and J 5 bases; bases outside gene matches: 8. CDR1 is SGHRS and CDR2 is YFSETQ in the germline V gene. The CDR3 has 17 residues. The CDR3, as DNA: TGCGCCAGCAGCCTCGGGACTAGCGGGGGGGCCCTTGAGACCCAGTACTTC. It is translated as CASSLGTSGGALETQYF.

The CDR3 DNA sequence: TGTGCCAGCAGTTACCCTGGCTCCGCTGGAAACACCATATATTTT. Translation: CASSYPGSAGNTIYF. The V and J genes are TRBV6-2 or TRBV6-3 and TRBJ1-3; D remains ambiguous. The CDR3 consists of 15 residues. V was shortened by 2 bases and J by 2 bases, with 10 bases between the two germline ends. Germline V gene lookup returns CDR1 MNHEY and CDR2 SVGEGT.

The rearrangement joins TRBV24-1 to TRBJ1-2, with D possibly matching TRBD1 (5 bases). CDR1 and CDR2 (germline): KGHDR, SFDVKD. V lost 2 bases and J lost 5, with 8 bases in between. The CDR3 runs 13 residues. CDR3 protein: CATSDSGGYGYTF. For the CDR3, the DNA is TGTGCCACCAGTGATTCCGGGGGGTATGGCTACACCTTC.

The chain has TRBV12-3 or TRBV12-4 and TRBJ2-7; possible D gene TRBD2, 7 bases. The CDR3 length is 13 residues. V was pared by 0 bases and J by 6 bases, with 9 bases between. As DNA, the CDR3 is TGTGCCAGCAGTTTAGCGGGGGGGCTCGAGCAGTACTTC. Protein: CASSLAGGLEQYF.

This chain links TRBV15 with TRBJ1-1, with a possible D match to TRBD1 (6 bases). Germline V gene sequence: CDR1 LNHNV, CDR2 YYDKDF (reference sequence). V was trimmed by 3 bases and J by 5 bases, leaving 22 bases between them. The CDR3 extends over 17 amino acids. The CDR3 bases are TGTGCCACCAGCAGGGCGTGGCGACAGGTCCGGTTTACTGAAGCTTTCTTT. Amino acids: CATSRAWRQVRFTEAFF. The full variable domain, rest sourced from reference TRBV15 and TRBJ1-1, is DAMVIQNPRYQVTQFGKPVTLSCSQTLNHNVMYWYQQKSSQAPKLLFHYYDKDFNNEADTPDNFQSRRPNTSFCFLDIRSPGLGDTAMYLCATSRAWRQVRFTEAFFGQGTRLTVV.